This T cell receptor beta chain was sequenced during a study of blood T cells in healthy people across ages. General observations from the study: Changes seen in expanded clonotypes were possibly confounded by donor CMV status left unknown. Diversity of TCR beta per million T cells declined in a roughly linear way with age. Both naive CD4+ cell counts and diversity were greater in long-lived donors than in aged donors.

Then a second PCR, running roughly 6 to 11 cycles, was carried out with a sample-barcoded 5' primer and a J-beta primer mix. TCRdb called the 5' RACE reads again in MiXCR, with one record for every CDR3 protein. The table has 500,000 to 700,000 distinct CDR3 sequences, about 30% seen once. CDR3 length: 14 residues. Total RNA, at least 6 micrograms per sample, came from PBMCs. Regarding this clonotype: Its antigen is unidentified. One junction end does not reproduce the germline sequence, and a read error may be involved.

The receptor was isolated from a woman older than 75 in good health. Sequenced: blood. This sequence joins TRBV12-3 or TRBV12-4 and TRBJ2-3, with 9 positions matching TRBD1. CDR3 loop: CAGSTGGAADMQYF. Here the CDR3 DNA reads TGTGCCGGCAGCACAGGGGGCGCGGCAGATATGCAGTATTTT.